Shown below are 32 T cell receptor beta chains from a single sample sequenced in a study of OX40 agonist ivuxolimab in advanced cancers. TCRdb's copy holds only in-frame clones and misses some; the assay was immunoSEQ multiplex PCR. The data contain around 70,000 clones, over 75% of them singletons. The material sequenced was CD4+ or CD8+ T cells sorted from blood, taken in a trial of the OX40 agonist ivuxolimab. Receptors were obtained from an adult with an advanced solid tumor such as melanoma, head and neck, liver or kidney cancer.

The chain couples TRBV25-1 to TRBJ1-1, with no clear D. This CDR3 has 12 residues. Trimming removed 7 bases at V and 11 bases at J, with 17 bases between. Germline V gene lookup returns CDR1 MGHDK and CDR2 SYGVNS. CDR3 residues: CASTKDGPRAFF. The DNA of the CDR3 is TGTGCCAGCACCAAGGACGGGCCGAGGGCTTTCTTT. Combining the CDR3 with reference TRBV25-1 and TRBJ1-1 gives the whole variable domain EADIYQTPRYLVIGTGKKITLECSQTMGHDKMYWYQQDPGMELHLIHYSYGVNSTEKGDLSSESTVSRIRTEHFPLTLESARPSHTSQYLCASTKDGPRAFFGQGTRLTVV.

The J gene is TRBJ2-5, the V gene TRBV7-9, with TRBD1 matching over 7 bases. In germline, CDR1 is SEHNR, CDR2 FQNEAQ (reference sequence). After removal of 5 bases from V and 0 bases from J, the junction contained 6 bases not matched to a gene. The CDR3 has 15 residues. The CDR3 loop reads CASSPTGQYQETQYF. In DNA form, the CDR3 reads TGTGCCAGCAGCCCAACGGGACAGTACCAAGAGACCCAGTACTTC.

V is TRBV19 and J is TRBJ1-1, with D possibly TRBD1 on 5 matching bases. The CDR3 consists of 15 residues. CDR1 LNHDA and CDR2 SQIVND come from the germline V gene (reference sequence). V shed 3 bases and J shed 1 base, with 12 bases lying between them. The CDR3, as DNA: TGTGCCAGTAGTATTTTAAGACAGCCGAACACTGAAGCTTTCTTT. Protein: CASSILRQPNTEAFF.

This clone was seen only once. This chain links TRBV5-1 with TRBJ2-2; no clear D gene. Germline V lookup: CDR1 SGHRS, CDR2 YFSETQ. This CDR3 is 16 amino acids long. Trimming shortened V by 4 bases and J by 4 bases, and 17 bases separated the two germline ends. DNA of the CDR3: TGCGCCAGCAGCATTGGTGGGTCAGGAACCACCGGGGAGCTGTTTTTT. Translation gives CASSIGGSGTTGELFF.

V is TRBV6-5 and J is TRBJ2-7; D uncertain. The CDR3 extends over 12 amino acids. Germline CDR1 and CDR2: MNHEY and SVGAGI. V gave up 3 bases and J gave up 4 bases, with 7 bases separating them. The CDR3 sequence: CASSYGNYEQYF. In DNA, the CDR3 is TGTGCCAGCAGTTATGGAAATTACGAGCAGTACTTC.

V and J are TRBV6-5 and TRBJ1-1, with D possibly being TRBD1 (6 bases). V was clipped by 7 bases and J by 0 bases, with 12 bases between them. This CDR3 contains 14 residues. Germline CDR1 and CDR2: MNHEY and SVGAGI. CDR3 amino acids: CASKEGGMNTEAFF. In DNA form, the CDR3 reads TGTGCCAGCAAGGAGGGGGGTATGAACACTGAAGCTTTCTTT.

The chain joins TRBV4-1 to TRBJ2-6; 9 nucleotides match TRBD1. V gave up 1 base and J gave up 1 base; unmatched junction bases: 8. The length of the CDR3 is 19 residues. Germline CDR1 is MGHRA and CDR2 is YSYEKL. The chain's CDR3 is CASSQATGQGNSGANVLTF. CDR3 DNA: TGCGCCAGCAGCCAAGCCACGGGACAGGGAAATTCTGGGGCCAACGTCCTGACTTTC.

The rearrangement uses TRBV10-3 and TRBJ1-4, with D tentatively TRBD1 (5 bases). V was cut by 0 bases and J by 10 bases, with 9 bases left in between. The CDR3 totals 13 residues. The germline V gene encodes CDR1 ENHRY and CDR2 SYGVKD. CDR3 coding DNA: TGTGCCATCAGTGAGTCAATGGGGGGAAAACTGTTTTTT. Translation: CAISESMGGKLFF.

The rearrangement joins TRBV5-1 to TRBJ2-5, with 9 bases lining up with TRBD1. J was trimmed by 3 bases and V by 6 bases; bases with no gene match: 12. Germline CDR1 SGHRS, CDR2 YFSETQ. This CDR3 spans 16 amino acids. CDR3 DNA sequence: TGCGCCAGCACCCTCCCTCCGGGACAGGGCGAAGAGACCCAGTACTTC. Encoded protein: CASTLPPGQGEETQYF.

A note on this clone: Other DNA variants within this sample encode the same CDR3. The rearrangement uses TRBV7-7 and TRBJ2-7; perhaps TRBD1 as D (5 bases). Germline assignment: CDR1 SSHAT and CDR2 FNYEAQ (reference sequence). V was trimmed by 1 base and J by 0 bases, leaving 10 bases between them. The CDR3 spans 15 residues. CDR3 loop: CASSLGPGISYEQYF. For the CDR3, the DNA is TGTGCCAGCAGCTTAGGTCCAGGGATCTCCTACGAGCAGTACTTC. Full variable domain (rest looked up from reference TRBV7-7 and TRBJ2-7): GAGVSQSPRYKVTKRGQDVTLRCDPISSHATLYWYQQALGQGPEFLTYFNYEAQPDKSGLPSDRFSAERPEGSISTLTIQRTEQRDSAMYRCASSLGPGISYEQYFGPGTRLTVT.

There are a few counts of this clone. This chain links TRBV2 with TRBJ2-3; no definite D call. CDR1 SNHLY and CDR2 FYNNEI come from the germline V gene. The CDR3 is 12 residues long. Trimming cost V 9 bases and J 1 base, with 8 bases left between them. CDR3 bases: TGTGCCAGACATGGGGGCACAGATACGCAGTATTTT. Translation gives CARHGGTDTQYF.

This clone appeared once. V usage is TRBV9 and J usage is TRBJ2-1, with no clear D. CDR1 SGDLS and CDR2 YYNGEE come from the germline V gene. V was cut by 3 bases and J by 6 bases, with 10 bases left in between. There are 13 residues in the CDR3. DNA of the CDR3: TGTGCCAGCAGCGATGGGGTCGGCAATGAGCAGTTCTTC. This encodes CASSDGVGNEQFF.

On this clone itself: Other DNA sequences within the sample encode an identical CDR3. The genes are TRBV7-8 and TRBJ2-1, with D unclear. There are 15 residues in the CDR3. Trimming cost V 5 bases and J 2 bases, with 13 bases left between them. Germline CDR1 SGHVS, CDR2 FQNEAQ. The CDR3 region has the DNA TGTGCCAGCAGCATCGCTGGGCGTGCCTACAATGAGCAGTTCTTC. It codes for CASSIAGRAYNEQFF.

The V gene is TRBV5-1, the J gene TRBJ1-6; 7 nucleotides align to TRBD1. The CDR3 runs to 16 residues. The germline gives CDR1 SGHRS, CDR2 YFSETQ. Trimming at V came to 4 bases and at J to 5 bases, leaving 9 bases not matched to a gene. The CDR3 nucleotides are TGCGCCAGCAGCATAGGACAGGCTGGGAATAATTCACCCCTCCACTTT. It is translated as CASSIGQAGNNSPLHF.

CDR3 coding DNA: TGTGCCAGCAGCATTCGGGACCACACTGAAGCTTTCTTT. Its translation: CASSIRDHTEAFF. The V call is TRBV7-9, the J call TRBJ1-1; D might be TRBD1 (5 bases). Per the germline V gene, CDR1 is SEHNR and CDR2 is FQNEAQ (reference sequence). The CDR3 consists of 13 residues. V lost 5 bases and J lost 3, with 10 bases in between. The full variable domain, rest sourced from reference TRBV7-9 and TRBJ1-1, is DTGVSQNPRHKITKRGQNVTFRCDPISEHNRLYWYRQTLGQGPEFLTYFQNEAQLEKSRLLSDRFSAERPKGSFSTLEIQRTEQGDSAMYLCASSIRDHTEAFFGQGTRLTVV.

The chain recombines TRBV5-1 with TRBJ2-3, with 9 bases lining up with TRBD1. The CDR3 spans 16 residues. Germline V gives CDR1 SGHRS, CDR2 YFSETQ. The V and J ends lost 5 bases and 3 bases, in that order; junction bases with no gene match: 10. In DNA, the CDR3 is TGCGCCAGCAGGAAAAGGGACAGGGCGCGGACAGATACGCAGTATTTT. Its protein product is CASRKRDRARTDTQYF.

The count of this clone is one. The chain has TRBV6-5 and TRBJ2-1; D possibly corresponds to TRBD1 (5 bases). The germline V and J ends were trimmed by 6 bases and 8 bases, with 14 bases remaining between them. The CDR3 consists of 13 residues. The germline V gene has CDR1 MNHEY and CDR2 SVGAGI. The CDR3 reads CASRWGLHDEQFF. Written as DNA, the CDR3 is TGTGCCAGCAGGTGGGGCCTCCATGATGAGCAGTTCTTC.

In DNA, the CDR3 is TGTGCCAGCTCACCACCATGGGATACGCAGTATTTT. Amino acid sequence: CASSPPWDTQYF. The chain couples TRBV18 to TRBJ2-3; D gene ambiguous. V lost 0 bases, J lost 6 bases, and 4 bases lay in between. The CDR3 extends over 12 amino acids. The germline CDR1 and CDR2 sequences are KGHSH and LQKENI.

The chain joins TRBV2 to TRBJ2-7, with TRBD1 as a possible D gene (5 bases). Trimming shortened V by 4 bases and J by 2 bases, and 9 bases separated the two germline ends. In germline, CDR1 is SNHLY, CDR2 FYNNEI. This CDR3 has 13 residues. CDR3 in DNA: TGTGCCAGCAGTGTCAGACAGACCTACGAGCAGTACTTC. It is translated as CASSVRQTYEQYF.

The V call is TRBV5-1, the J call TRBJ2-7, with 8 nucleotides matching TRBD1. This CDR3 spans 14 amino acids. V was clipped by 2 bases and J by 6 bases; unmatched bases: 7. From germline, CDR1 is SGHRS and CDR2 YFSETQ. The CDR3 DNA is TGCGCCAGCAGCTTCAAGCAGGGGGCCTTCGAGCAGTACTTC. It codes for CASSFKQGAFEQYF.

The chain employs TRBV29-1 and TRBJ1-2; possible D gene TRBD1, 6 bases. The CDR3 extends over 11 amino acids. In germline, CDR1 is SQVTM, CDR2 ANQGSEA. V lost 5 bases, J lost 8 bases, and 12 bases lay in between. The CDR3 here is CSVSRGSGYTF. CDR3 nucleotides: TGCAGCGTTAGCAGGGGATCGGGCTACACCTTC.

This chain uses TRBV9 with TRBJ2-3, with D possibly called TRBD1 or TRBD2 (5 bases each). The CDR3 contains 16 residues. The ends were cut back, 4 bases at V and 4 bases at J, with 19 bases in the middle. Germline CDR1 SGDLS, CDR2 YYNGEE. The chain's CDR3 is CASSSSSGLAPDTQYF. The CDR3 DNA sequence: TGTGCCAGCAGCTCCTCTTCGGGGCTAGCACCAGATACGCAGTATTTT.

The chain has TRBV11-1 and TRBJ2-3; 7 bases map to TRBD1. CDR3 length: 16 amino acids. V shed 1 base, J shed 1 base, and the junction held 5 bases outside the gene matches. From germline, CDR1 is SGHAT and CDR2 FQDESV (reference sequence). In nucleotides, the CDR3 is TGTGCCAGCAGCTTAGGGGGGACAGTCCGCACAGATACGCAGTATTTT. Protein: CASSLGGTVRTDTQYF.

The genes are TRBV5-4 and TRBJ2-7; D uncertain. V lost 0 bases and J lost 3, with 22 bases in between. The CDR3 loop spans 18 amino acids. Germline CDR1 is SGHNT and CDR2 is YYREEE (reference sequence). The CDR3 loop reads CASSLGPASYGGYYEQYF. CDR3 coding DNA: TGTGCCAGCAGCTTGGGGCCGGCTAGTTATGGCGGATACTACGAGCAGTACTTC.

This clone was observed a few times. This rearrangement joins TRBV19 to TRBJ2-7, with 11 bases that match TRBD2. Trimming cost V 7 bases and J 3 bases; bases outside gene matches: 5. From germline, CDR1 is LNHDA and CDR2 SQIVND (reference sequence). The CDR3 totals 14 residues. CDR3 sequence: CASTGTSGSYEQYF. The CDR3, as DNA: TGTGCCAGTACCGGGACTAGCGGCAGCTACGAGCAGTACTTC.

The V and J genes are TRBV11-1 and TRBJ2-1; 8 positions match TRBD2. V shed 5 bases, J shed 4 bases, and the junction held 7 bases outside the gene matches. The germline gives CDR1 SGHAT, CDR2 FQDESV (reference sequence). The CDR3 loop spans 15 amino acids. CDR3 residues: CASSGSGSGYNEQFF. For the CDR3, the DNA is TGTGCCAGCAGCGGGAGCGGGAGCGGGTACAATGAGCAGTTCTTC.

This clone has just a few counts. CDR3: CASSYSDLRRGYTF. In DNA, the CDR3 is TGTGCCAGCAGTTACAGCGACCTACGGCGTGGCTACACCTTC. The chain is built from TRBV6-5 and TRBJ1-2; unclear D gene. Germline V gene data show CDR1 as MNHEY and CDR2 as SVGAGI. This CDR3 is 14 amino acids long. V gave up 2 bases and J gave up 7 bases, with 14 bases separating them.

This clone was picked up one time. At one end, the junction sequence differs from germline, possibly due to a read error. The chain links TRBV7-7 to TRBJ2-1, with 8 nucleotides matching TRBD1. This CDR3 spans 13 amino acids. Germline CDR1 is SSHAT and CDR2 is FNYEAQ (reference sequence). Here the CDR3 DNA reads TGTGCTAGCAGCTTAAGCAGGGGGCATGAGCAGTTCTTC. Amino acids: CASSLSRGHEQFF.

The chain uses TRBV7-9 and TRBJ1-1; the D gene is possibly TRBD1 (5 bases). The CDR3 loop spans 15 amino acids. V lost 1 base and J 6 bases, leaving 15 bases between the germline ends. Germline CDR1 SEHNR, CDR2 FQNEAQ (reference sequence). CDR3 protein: CASSLVGEGAAEAFF. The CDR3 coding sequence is TGTGCCAGCAGCTTAGTGGGGGAAGGTGCGGCTGAAGCTTTCTTT.

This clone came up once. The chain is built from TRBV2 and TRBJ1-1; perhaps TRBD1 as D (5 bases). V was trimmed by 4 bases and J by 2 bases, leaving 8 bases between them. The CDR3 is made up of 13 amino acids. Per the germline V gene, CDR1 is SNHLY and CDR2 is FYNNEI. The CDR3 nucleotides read TGTGCCAGCAGTGTAGGGGTTAACACTGAAGCTTTCTTT. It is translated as CASSVGVNTEAFF.

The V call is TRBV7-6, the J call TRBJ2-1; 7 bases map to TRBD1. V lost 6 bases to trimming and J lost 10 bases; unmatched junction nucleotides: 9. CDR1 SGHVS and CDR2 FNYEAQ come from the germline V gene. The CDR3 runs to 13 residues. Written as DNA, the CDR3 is TGTGCCAGCAGTCCTCTAGTCAGGGGGGAGCAGTTCTTC. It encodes CASSPLVRGEQFF. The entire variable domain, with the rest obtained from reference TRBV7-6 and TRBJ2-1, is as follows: GAGVSQSPRYKVTKRGQDVALRCDPISGHVSLYWYRQALGQGPEFLTYFNYEAQQDKSGLPNDRFSAERPEGSISTLTIQRTEQRDSAMYRCASSPLVRGEQFFGPGTRLTVL.

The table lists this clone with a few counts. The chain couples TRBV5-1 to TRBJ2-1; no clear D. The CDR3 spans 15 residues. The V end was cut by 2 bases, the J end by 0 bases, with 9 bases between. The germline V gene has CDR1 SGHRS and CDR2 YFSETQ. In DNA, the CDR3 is TGCGCCAGCAGCTTTGGTAGAGGCTCCTACAATGAGCAGTTCTTC. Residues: CASSFGRGSYNEQFF.